The present entry profiles one T cell receptor (beta chain) with its context. This clone appeared a single time. Its specific antigen is unknown. Base qualities were left out, and no much larger clone turns up one base away. Genomic DNA was extracted from sorted cells for sequencing of the TCRbeta CDR3 region. The immunoSEQ Assay was used to sequence the TCRbeta CDR3 regions. TCRdb provides this immuneACCESS table in a form limited to in-frame rearrangements. Some clones are lacking; in checked studies, under half of them reflect an unresolved V gene, and why the rest are absent is not known. This sample lists 70,000 or so clones; 80% to 90% were detected once. Clones ranked in the top ten supply over 0.95% of the sample. Patients with a history of autoimmune disease or receiving systemic immunosuppression were excluded from the trial. In every dose cohort, peripheral blood was drawn for TCR sequencing at baseline, cycle 4 day 1, and cycle 7 day 1. The samples were taken from a phase I, first-in-human, multicenter, open-label dose-escalation trial of ivuxolimab. Adults with locally advanced or metastatic melanoma, renal cell carcinoma, hepatocellular carcinoma or head and neck squamous cell carcinoma were enrolled in the trial. Before TCR sequencing, CD4+ and CD8+ T cells were separately sorted from peripheral blood.

From V the trimming removes 3 bases and from J it removes 11 bases, while the gene matches leave 9 bases of the junction unaccounted for. The CDR3 runs 13 amino acids, cysteine and phenylalanine included. Only the CDR3 DNA is retained, 39 bases long and in frame from the first base. Sequences LGHNA (CDR1) and YSLEER (CDR2) are obtained from the germline V gene. The data are from a study of OX40 agonist ivuxolimab in advanced cancers. With regard to the full study: Ivuxolimab was a fully human IgG2 agonistic monoclonal antibody targeting the costimulatory receptor OX40 (CD134). Three dose-escalation patients achieved partial responses, one with hepatocellular carcinoma and two with cutaneous melanoma. The purpose of peripheral TCRbeta sequencing was to test whether ivuxolimab changed TCR sequence diversity and led to clonal T-cell expansion. Among the approximately 50 dose-escalation patients, 19 had hepatocellular carcinoma, 15 or so melanoma, 9 renal cell carcinoma and 9 head and neck cancer. Patients were allowed to have had prior anti-PD-1, anti-PD-L1 or anti-CTLA-4 therapy, and around 41% of the dose-escalation patients had previously received checkpoint inhibitors. The dose-escalation cohort was roughly 87% male with a mean age of around 62 years, ranging from roughly 23 to 85. Intravenous ivuxolimab was administered to patients every 2 weeks at six dose levels: 0.01, 0.1, 0.3, 1.5, 3 and 10 mg/kg. The paper describes the monotherapy dose-escalation part (N ≈ 49 patients) of the phase I trial of ivuxolimab. Broad study findings and their caveats: In partial responders in the 0.1-3.0 mg/kg groups, normalized peripheral clonal expansion was found to be among the lowest, especially among CD8+ T cells. After ivuxolimab, CD8+ T cells had more expanded clones than CD4+ T cells on average. Antigen specificity was not determined for the clonally expanded peripheral T cells. Clonal expansion of both CD4+ and CD8+ blood T cells was observed from baseline to week 6 at doses 0.1 to 3.0 mg/kg. Low levels of normalized T-cell clonal expansion were also seen in some patients who did not respond.

The input for sequencing was CD4+ or CD8+ T cells sorted from blood, taken in a trial of the OX40 agonist ivuxolimab. The clonotype originates from an adult with an advanced solid tumor such as melanoma, head and neck, liver or kidney cancer. The chain is assembled from TRBV4-3 and TRBJ1-1, with 7 bases aligning to TRBD1. The bases are TGCGCCAGCAGCCAGGAGGGGGCGGGAGGGGCTTTCTTT. This is translated as CASSQEGAGGAFF.